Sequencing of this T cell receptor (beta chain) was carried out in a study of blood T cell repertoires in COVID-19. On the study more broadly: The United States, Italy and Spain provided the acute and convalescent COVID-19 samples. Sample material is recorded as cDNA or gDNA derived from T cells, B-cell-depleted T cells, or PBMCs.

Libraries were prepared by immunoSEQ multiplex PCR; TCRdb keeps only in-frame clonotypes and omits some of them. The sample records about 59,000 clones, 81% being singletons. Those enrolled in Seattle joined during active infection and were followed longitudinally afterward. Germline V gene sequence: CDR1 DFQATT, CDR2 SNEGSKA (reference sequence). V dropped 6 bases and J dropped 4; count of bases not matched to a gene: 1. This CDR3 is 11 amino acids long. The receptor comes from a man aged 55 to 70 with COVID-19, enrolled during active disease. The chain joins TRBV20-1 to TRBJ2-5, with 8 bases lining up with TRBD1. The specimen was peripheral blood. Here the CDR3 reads CSAGTGETQYF. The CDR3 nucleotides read TGCAGTGCAGGGACAGGAGAGACCCAGTACTTC.